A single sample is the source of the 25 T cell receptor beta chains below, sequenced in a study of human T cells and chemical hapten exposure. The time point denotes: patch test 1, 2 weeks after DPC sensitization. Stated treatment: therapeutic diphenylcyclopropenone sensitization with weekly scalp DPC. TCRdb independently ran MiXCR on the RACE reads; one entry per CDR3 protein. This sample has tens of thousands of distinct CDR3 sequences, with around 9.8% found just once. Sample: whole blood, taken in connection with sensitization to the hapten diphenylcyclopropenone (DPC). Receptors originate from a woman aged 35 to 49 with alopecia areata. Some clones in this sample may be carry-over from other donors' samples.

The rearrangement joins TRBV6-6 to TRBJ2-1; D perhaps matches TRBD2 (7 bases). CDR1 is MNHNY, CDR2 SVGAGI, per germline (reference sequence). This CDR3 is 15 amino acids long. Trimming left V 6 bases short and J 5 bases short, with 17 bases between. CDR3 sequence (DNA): TGTGCCAGCAGCATAGAGGGGGGGGGCAACAATGAGCAGTTCTTC. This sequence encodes CASSIEGGGNNEQFF.

The chain's CDR3 is CASSLSGGVYNEQFF. As DNA, the CDR3 is TGTGCCAGCAGCCTTAGCGGGGGGGTTTACAATGAGCAGTTCTTC. This rearrangement joins TRBV7-3 to TRBJ2-1, with TRBD2 matching over 11 bases. This CDR3 spans 15 amino acids. Trimming at V came to 5 bases and at J to 4 bases, leaving 4 bases not matched to a gene. Per the germline V gene, CDR1 is SGHTA and CDR2 is FQGTGA.

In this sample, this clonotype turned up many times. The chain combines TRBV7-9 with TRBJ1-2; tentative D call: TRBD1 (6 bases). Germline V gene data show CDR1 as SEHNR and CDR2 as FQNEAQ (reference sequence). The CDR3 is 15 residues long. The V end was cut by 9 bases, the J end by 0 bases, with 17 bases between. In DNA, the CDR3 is TGTGCCAGTACAATTAGCGACAGGCCTAACTATGGCTACACCTTC. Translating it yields CASTISDRPNYGYTF.

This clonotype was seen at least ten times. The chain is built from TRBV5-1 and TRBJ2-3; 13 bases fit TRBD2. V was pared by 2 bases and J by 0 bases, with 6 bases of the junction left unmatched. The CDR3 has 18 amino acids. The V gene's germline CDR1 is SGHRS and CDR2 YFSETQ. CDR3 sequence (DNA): TGCGCCAGCAGCTTCGGGACTAGCGGGGCGCCTAGCACAGATACGCAGTATTTT. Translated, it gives CASSFGTSGAPSTDTQYF. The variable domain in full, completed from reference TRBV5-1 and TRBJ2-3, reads KAGVTQTPRYLIKTRGQQVTLSCSPISGHRSVSWYQQTPGQGLQFLFEYFSETQRNKGNFPGRFSGRQFSNSRSEMNVSTLELGDSALYLCASSFGTSGAPSTDTQYFGPGTRLTVL.

This CDR3 reads CAISPQVGGSYEQYF. The CDR3 nucleotides read TGTGCCATCTCTCCCCAAGTAGGGGGCTCCTACGAGCAGTACTTC. The J gene is TRBJ2-7, the V gene TRBV10-3; perhaps TRBD1 as D (6 bases). V lost 8 bases to trimming and J lost 0 bases, with 17 bases between them. This CDR3 has 15 amino acids. Germline loops: CDR1 ENHRY, CDR2 SYGVKD.

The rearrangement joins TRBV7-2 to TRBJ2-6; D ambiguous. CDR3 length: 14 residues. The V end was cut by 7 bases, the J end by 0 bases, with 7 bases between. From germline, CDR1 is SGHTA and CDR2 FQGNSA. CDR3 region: CASTENSGANVLTF. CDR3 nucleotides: TGTGCCAGCACCGAGAACTCTGGGGCCAACGTCCTGACTTTC.

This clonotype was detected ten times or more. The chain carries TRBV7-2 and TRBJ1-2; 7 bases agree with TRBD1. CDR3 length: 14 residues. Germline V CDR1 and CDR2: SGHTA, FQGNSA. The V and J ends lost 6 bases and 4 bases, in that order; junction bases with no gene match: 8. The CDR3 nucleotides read TGTGCCAGCAGTCTTAACAGGGGCGGCTATGGCTACACCTTC. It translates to CASSLNRGGYGYTF. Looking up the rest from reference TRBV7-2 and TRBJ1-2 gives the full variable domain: GAGVSQSPSNKVTEKGKDVELRCDPISGHTALYWYRQSLGQGLEFLIYFQGNSAPDKSGLPSDRFSAERTGGSVSTLTIQRTQQEDSAVYLCASSLNRGGYGYTFGSGTRLTVV.

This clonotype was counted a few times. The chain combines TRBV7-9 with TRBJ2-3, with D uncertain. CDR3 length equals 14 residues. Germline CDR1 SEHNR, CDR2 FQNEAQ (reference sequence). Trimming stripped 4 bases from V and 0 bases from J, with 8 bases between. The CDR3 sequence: CASSSPGSTDTQYF. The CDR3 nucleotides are TGTGCCAGCAGCTCGCCGGGCAGCACAGATACGCAGTATTTT.

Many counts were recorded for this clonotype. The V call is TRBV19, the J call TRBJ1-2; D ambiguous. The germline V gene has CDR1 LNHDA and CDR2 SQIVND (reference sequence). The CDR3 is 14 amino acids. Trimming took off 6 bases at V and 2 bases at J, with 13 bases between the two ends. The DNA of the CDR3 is TGTGCCAGTAGACAGAAAGGGCGGAACTATGGCTACACCTTC. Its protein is CASRQKGRNYGYTF.

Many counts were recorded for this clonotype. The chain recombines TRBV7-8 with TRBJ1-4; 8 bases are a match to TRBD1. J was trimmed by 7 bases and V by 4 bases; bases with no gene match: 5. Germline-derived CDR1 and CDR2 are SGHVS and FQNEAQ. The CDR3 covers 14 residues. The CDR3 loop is CASSSTGQGEKLFF. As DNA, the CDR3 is TGTGCCAGCAGCTCTACAGGACAGGGTGAAAAACTGTTTTTT.

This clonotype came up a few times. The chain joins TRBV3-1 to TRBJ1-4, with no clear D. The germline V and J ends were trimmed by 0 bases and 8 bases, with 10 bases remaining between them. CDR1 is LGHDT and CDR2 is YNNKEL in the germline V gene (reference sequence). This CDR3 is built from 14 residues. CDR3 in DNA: TGTGCCAGCAGCCAAGAGGCAAGCAGGGAAAAACTGTTTTTT. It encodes CASSQEASREKLFF.

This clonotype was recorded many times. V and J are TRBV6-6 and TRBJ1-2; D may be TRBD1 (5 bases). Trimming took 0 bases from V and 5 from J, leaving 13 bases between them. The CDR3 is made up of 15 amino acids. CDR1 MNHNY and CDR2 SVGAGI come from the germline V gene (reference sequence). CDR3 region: CASSYSNAGGYGYTF. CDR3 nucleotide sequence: TGTGCCAGCAGTTACTCGAACGCGGGGGGTTATGGCTACACCTTC.

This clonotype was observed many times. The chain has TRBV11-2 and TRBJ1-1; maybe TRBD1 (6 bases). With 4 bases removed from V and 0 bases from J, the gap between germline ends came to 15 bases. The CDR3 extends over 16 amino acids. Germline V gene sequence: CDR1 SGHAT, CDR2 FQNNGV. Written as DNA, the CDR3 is TGTGCCAGCAGCTCCCGGATCACAGGGATGAACACTGAAGCTTTCTTT. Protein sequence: CASSSRITGMNTEAFF.

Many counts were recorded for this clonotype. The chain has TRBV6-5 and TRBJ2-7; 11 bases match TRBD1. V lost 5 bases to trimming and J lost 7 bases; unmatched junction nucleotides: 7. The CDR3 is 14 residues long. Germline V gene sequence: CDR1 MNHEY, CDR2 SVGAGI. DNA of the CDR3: TGTGCCAGCAGTGACGGGACAGGGGGTCCGGAGCAGTACTTC. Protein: CASSDGTGGPEQYF.

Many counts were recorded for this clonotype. The CDR3 loop is CASSQAASGGAEETQYF. The CDR3 DNA sequence: TGTGCCAGCAGCCAAGCCGCTAGCGGGGGGGCCGAAGAGACCCAGTACTTC. The chain carries TRBV3-1 and TRBJ2-5; 12 bases map to TRBD2. Trimming took 1 base from V and 3 from J; bases not matched to a gene: 6. Germline lookup yields CDR1 LGHDT and CDR2 YNNKEL (reference sequence). The length of the CDR3 is 17 residues.

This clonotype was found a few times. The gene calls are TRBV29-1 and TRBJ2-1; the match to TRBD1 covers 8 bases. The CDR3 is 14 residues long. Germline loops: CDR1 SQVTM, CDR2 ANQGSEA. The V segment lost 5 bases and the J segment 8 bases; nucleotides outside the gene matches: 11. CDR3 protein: CSVIGQGRSDEQFF. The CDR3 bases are TGCAGCGTTATAGGACAGGGACGAAGCGATGAGCAGTTCTTC.

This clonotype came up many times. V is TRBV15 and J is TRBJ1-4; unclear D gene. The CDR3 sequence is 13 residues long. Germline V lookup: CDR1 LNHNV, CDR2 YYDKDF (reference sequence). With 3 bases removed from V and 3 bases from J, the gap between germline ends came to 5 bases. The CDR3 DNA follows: TGTGCCACCAGCAGGTCCCCTAATGAAAAACTGTTTTTT. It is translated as CATSRSPNEKLFF. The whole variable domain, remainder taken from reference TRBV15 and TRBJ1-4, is DAMVIQNPRYQVTQFGKPVTLSCSQTLNHNVMYWYQQKSSQAPKLLFHYYDKDFNNEADTPDNFQSRRPNTSFCFLDIRSPGLGDTAMYLCATSRSPNEKLFFGSGTQLSVL.

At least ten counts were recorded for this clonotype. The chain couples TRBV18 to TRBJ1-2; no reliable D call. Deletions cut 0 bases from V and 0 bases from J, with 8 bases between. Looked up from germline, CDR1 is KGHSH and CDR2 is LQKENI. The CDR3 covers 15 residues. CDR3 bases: TGTGCCAGCTCACCACCTAGTACAACTAACTATGGCTACACCTTC. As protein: CASSPPSTTNYGYTF. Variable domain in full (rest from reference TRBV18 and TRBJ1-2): NAGVMQNPRHLVRRRGQEARLRCSPMKGHSHVYWYRQLPEEGLKFMVYLQKENIIDESGMPKERFSAEFPKEGPSILRIQQVVRGDSAAYFCASSPPSTTNYGYTFGSGTRLTVV.

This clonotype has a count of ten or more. CDR3 nucleotide sequence: TGTGCCAGCAGAGGACTGGGAAACACCGGGGAGCTGTTTTTT. This sequence encodes CASRGLGNTGELFF. The chain carries TRBV6-2 or TRBV6-3 and TRBJ2-2, with D tentatively TRBD2 (5 bases). V was cut by 6 bases and J by 2 bases, with 10 bases left in between. The CDR3 loop spans 14 amino acids. Germline V gene data show CDR1 as MNHEY and CDR2 as SVGEGT.

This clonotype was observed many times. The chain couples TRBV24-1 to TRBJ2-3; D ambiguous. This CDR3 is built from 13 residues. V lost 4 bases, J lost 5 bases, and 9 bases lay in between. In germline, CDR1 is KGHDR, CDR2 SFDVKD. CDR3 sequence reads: CATSDPRRDTQYF. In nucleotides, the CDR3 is TGTGCCACCAGTGACCCACGGAGAGATACGCAGTATTTT.

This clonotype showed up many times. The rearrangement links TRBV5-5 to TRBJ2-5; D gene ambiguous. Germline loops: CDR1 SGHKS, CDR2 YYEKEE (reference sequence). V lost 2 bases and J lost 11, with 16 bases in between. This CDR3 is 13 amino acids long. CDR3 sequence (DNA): TGTGCCAGCAGCTTCGACGGTAGTATTTTGCAGTACTTC. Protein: CASSFDGSILQYF.

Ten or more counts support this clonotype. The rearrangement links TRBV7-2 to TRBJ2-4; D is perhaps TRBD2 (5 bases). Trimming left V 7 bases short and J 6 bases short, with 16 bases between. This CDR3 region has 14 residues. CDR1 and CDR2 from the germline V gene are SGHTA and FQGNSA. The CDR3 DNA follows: TGTGCCAGCACCCGCGGCGGGTCGGGAAACATTCAGTACTTC. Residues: CASTRGGSGNIQYF.

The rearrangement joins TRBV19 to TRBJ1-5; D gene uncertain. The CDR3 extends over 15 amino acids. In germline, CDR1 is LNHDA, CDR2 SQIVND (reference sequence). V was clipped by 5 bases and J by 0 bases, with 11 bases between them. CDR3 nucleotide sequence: TGTGCCAGTAGTTGGCAGGTAGATAGCAATCAGCCCCAGCATTTT. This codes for CASSWQVDSNQPQHF.

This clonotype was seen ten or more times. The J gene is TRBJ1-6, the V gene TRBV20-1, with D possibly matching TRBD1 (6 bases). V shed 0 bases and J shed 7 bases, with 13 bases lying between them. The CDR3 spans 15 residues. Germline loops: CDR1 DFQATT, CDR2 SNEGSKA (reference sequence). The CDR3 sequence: CSARDPGAGNSPLHF. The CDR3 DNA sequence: TGCAGTGCTAGAGACCCAGGGGCGGGCAATTCACCCCTCCACTTT.

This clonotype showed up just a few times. For the CDR3, the DNA is TGCAGCTACCGGGCGAACACCGGGGAGCTGTTTTTT. Its protein is CSYRANTGELFF. The chain employs TRBV29-1 and TRBJ2-2; D call uncertain. The CDR3 length is 12 residues. Germline-derived CDR1 and CDR2 are SQVTM and ANQGSEA. V was pared by 8 bases and J by 0 bases, with 7 bases between.